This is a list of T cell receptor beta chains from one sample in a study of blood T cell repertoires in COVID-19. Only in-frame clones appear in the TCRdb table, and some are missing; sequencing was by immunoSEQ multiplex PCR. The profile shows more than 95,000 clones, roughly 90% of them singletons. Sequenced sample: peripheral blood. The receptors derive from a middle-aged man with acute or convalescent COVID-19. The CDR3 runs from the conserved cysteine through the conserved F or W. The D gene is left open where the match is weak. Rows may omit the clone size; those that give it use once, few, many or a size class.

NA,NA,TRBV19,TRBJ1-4,TGTGCCAGTACCAAACCCGAATTTAGGGGTAGGACTAATGAAAAACTGTTTTTT,CASTKPEFRGRTNEKLFF
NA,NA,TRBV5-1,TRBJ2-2,TGCGCCAGCAGCTTGGGGGGCGGAGCGAACACCGGGGAGCTGTTTTTT,CASSLGGGANTGELFF
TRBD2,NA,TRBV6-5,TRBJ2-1,TGTGCCAGCAGTTACTCAACCAGCGGGAAAGGGAATGAGCAGTTCTTC,CASSYSTSGKGNEQFF
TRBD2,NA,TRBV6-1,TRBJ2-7,TGTGCCAGCACCAGTAGCGGGAGGGGGAACGAGCAGTACTTC,CASTSSGRGNEQYF
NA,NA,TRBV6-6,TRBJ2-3,TGTGCCAGCAGTGGGAGCGCTGGAGATACGCAGTATTTT,CASSGSAGDTQYF
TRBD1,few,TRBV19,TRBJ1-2,TGTGCCAGTAGCGGACAGGGACGAAACTATGGCTACACCTTC,CASSGQGRNYGYTF
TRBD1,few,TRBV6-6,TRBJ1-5,TGTGCCAGCAGTACAGGGGGCAAAGGCAATCAGCCCCAGCATTTT,CASSTGGKGNQPQHF
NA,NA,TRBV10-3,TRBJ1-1,TGTGCCATCAGTGAGCGACGGGGTGACACTGAAGCTTTCTTT,CAISERRGDTEAFF
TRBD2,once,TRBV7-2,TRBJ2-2,TGTGCCAGCAGCTTAGGGGGACTAGCGGGAGAATCAGGGGAGCTGTTTTTT,CASSLGGLAGESGELFF
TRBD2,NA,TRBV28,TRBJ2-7,TGTGCCAGCAGCCAAACGCGGGAGGGCGTCCACGAGCAGTACTTC,CASSQTREGVHEQYF
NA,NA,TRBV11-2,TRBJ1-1,TGTGCCAGCAGCTTAGAATTATACACTGAAGCTTTCTTT,CASSLELYTEAFF
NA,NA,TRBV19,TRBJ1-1,TGTGCCAGTGGGGAAGGCCGTTCGTGGAGGACTGAAGCTTTCTTT,CASGEGRSWRTEAFF
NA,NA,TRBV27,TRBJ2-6,TGTGCCAGCAGTTTAGGAGGGGTGGGGGCCAACGTCCTGACTTTC,CASSLGGVGANVLTF
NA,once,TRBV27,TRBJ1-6,TGTGCCAGCAGTTTATCGATACCGGGGGTTAATTCACCCCTCCACTTT,CASSLSIPGVNSPLHF
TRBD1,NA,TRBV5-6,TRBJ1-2,TGTGCCAGCAGCTTCGGGACAGGGGGCGCGGGTGGCTACACCTTC,CASSFGTGGAGGYTF
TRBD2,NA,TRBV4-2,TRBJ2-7,TGTGCCAGCAGCCAGGAGACTAGCGGGAGCTACGAGCAGTACTTC,CASSQETSGSYEQYF
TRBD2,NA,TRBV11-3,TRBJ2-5,TGTGCCAGCCACCCTAGCGGGGCCCAAGAGACCCAGTACTTC,CASHPSGAQETQYF
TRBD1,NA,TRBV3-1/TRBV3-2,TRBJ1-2,TGTGCCAGCAGCCAGGACAGGGGGCTCTATGGCTACACCTTC,CASSQDRGLYGYTF
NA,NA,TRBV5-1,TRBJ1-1,TGCGCCAGCAGCTTGGCAGGGATGAACACTGAAGCTTTCTTT,CASSLAGMNTEAFF
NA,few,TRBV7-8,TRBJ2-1,TGTGCCAGCAGCTCTTGGACTCTAGGGATAAATGAGCAGTTCTTC,CASSSWTLGINEQFF
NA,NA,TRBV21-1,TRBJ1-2,TGTGCCAGCAGCAATGGAGGAGGGGACCTTTATGGCTACACCTTC,CASSNGGGDLYGYTF
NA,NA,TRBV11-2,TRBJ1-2,TGTGCCAGCAGCTTAGCCCCCTTGAGAGGCTACACCTTC,CASSLAPLRGYTF
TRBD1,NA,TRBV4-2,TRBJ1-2,TGTGCCAGCAGCCAAGATAGGGGCAGGGGACAGGGGTATGGCTACACCTTC,CASSQDRGRGQGYGYTF
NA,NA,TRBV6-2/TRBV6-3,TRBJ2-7,TGTGCCAGCAGTTACATTAGCGGAAGGAGCTCCTACGAGCAGTACTTC,CASSYISGRSSYEQYF
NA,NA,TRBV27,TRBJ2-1,TGTGCCAGCAGTTTATCGATAGCCCCATATGAGCAGTTCTTC,CASSLSIAPYEQFF
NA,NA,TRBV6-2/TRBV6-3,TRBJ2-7,TGTGCCAGCAGTTTTTCTGGGGGCCACTCCTACGAGCAGTACTTC,CASSFSGGHSYEQYF
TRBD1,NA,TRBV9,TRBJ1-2,TGTGCCAGCAGCGTCACAGGGGTATCCTATGGCTACACCTTC,CASSVTGVSYGYTF
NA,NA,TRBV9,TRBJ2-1,TGTGCCAGCAGCGCCTCCCCCTACAATGAGCAGTTCTTC,CASSASPYNEQFF
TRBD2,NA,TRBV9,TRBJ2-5,TGTGCCAGCAGCGTAGCTAGGACTAGCGGGAGAGAGACCCAGTACTTC,CASSVARTSGRETQYF
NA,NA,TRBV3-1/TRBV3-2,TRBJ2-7,TGTGCCAGCAGCCTCGCCCCCCTATTGTACGAGCAGTACTTC,CASSLAPLLYEQYF
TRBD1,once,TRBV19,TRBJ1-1,TGTGCCAGTAGGCGAGGAGGGGGCAACACTGAAGCTTTCTTT,CASRRGGGNTEAFF
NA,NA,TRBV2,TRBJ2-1,TGTGCCAGCAGTGGGGATTGGGGAGCCTACAATGAGCAGTTCTTC,CASSGDWGAYNEQFF
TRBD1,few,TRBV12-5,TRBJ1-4,TGTGCTAGTGCCCTGACAGGGCCTCGTGAAAAACTGTTTTTT,CASALTGPREKLFF
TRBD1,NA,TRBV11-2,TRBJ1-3,TGTGCCAGCAGCCCCGGACAGGACACCATATATTTT,CASSPGQDTIYF
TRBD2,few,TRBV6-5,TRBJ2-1,TGTGCCACCAGACTAGCGGGAGGGCCCTACAATGAGCAGTTCTTC,CATRLAGGPYNEQFF
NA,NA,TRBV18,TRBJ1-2,TGTGCCAGCTCAAACAGGGATACTGGCTACACCTTC,CASSNRDTGYTF
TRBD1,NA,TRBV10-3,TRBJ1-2,TGTGCCATCAGCCCGACAGGGTCTGGCTACACCTTC,CAISPTGSGYTF
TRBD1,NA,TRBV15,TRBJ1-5,TGTGCCACCAGCAGGATTACGACAGGGGGCAGTCAGCCCCAGCATTTT,CATSRITTGGSQPQHF
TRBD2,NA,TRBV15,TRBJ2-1,TGTGCCACCAGCAGTTCCGGGACTAGCGGGCTAGTCTGGCAGTTCTTC,CATSSSGTSGLVWQFF
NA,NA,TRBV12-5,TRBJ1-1,TGTGCTAGAACTGAGGTCGGGGGCACTGAAGCTTTCTTT,CARTEVGGTEAFF
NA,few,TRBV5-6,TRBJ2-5,TGTGCCAGCAGGGAAGACTGGAAACAAGAGACCCAGTACTTC,CASREDWKQETQYF
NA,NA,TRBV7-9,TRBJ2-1,TGTGCCAGCAGCCCGGACATCAATGAGCAGTTCTTC,CASSPDINEQFF